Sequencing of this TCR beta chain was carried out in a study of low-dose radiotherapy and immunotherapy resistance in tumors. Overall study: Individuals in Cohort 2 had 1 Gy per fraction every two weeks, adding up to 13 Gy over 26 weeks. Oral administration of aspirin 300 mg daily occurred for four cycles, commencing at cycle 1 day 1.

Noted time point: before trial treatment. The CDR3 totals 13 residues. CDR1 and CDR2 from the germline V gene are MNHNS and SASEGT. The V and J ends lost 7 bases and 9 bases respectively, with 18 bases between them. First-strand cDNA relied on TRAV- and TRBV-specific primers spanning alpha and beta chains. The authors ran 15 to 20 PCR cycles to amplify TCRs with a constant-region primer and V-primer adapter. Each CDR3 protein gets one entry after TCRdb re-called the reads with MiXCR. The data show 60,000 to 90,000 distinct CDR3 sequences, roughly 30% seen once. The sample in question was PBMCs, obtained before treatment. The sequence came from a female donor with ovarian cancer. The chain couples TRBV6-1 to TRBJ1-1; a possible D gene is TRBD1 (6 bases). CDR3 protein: CASTDPPDSKAFF. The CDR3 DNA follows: TGTGCCAGCACCGACCCGCCGGACAGTAAAGCTTTCTTT.